This T cell receptor beta chain was obtained from a study of blood T cells in healthy people across ages. This CDR3 is built from 13 residues. Germline V gene data show CDR1 as KGHSH and CDR2 as LQKENI. Notes on this clonotype: Germline is not matched at one junction end, which may reflect a read error.

Primed by a sample-barcoded 5' primer and a J-beta primer mix, a second PCR proceeded for about 6 to 11 cycles. TCRdb independently ran MiXCR on the 5' RACE reads; one entry per CDR3 protein. The sample contains approximately 800,000 distinct CDR3 sequences, nearly 60% of which appear only once. Sample: blood. The chain carries TRBV18 and TRBJ2-3, with D hard to call. The clonotype originates from a man aged 30-40 years in good health. The CDR3 DNA is TGTGCCAACTCACTTGCTACCACAGATACGCAGTATTTT. This codes for CANSLATTDTQYF.